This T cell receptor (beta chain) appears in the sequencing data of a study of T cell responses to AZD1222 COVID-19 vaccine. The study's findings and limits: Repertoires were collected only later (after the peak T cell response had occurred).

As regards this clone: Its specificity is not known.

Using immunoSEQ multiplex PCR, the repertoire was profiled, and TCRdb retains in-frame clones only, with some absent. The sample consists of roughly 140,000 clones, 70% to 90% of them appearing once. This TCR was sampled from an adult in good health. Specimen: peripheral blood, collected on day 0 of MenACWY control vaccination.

The CDR3 DNA reads as TGTGCCAGCAGCTCGGACAGGGTAAACACCATATATTTT. Amino acid sequence: CASSSDRVNTIYF. The chain recombines TRBV5-6 with TRBJ1-3, with 8 bases aligning to TRBD1. The length of the CDR3 is 13 residues. CDR1 SGHDT and CDR2 YYEEEE come from the germline V gene. Trimming at V came to 3 bases and at J to 6 bases, leaving 2 bases not matched to a gene.